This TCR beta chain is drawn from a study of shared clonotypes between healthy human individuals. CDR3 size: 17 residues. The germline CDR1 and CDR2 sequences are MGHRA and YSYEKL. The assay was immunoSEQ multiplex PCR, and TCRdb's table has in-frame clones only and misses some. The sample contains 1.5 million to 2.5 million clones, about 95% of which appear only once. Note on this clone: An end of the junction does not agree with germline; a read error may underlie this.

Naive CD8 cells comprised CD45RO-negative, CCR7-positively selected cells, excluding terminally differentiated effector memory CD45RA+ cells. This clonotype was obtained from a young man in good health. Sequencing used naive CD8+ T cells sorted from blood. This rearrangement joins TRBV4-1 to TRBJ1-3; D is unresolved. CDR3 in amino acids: CASSPSLRVTSVNTIYF. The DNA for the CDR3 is TGCGCCAGCAGCCCCAGCTTGAGGGTCACCTCTGTAAACACCATATATTTT.